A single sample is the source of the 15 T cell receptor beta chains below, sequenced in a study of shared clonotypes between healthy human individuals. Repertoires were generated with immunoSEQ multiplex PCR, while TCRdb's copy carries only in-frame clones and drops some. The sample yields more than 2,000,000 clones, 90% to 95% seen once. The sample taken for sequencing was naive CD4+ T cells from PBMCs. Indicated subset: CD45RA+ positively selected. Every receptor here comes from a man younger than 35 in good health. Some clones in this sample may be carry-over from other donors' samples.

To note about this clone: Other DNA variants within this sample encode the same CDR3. The CDR3 region is CASSLSGSGELFF. The CDR3 DNA sequence: TGTGCCAGCAGCTTATCGGGGTCCGGGGAGCTGTTTTTT. V usage is TRBV7-3 and J usage is TRBJ2-2; tentative D call: TRBD2 (5 bases). CDR3 size: 13 residues. Germline loops: CDR1 SGHTA, CDR2 FQGTGA. Trimming pared 2 bases from V and 6 bases from J, leaving 7 bases between.

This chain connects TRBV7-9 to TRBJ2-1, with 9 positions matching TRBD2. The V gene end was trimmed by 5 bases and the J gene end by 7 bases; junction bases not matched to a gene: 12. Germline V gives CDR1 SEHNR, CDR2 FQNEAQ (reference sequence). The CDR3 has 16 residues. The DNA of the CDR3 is TGTGCCAGCAGCCCGACCCGACTAGCGGAAAGAAATGAGCAGTTCTTC. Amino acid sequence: CASSPTRLAERNEQFF.

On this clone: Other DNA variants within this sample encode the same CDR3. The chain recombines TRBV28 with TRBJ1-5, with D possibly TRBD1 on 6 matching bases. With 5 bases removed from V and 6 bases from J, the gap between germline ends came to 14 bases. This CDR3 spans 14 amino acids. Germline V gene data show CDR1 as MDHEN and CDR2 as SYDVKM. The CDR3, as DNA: TGTGCCAGCAGTCCCCGAAGGGGGGGTCAGCCCCAGCATTTT. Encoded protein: CASSPRRGGQPQHF.

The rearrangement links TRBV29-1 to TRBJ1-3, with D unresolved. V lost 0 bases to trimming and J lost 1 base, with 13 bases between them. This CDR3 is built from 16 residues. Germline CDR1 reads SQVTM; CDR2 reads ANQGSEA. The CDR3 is CSVEDRQSRSGNTIYF. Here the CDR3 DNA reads TGCAGCGTTGAAGATCGGCAGTCAAGGTCTGGAAACACCATATATTTT.

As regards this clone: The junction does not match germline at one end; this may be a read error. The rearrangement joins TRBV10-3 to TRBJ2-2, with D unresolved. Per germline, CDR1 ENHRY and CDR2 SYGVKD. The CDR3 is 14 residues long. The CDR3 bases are TGTGCCACCAGTGAGAGCGCGAACACCGGGGAGCTGTTTTTT. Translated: CATSESANTGELFF.

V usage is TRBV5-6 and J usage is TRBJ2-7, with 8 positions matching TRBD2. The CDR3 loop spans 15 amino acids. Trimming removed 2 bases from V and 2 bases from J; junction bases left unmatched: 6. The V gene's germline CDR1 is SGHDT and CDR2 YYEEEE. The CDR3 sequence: CASSFRTSRPYEQYF. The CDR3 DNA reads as TGTGCCAGCAGCTTCAGGACTAGCCGGCCCTACGAGCAGTACTTC.

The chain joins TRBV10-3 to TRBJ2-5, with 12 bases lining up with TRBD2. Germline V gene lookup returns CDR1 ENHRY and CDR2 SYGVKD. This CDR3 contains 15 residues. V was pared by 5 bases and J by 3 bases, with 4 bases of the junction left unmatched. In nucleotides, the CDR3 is TGTGCCATCAGTCGACTAGCGGGAGCGGAAGAGACCCAGTACTTC. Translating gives CAISRLAGAEETQYF.

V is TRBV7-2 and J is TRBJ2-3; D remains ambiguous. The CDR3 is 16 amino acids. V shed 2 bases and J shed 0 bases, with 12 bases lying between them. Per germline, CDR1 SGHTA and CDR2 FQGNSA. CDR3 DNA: TGTGCCAGCAGCTTACGTCCTACGGCTAGCACAGATACGCAGTATTTT. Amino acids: CASSLRPTASTDTQYF.

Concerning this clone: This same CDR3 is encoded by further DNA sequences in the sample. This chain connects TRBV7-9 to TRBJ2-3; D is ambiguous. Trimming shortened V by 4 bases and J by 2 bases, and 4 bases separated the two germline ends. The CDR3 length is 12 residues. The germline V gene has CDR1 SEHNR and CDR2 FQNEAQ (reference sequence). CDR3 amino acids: CASSSSTDTQYF. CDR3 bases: TGTGCCAGCAGCTCTTCCACAGATACGCAGTATTTT.

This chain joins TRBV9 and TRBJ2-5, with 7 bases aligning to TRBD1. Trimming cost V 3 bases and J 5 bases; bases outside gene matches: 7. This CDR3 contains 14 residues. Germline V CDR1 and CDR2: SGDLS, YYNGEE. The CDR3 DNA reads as TGTGCCAGCAGCGGACGACAGGGCCGGGAGACCCAGTACTTC. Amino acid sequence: CASSGRQGRETQYF.

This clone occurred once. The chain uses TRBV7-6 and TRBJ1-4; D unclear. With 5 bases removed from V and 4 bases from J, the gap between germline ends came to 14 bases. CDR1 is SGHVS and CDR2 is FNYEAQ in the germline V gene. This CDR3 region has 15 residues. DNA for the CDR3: TGTGCCAGCAGCCCCCCAGAAGGCGGTAATGAAAAACTGTTTTTT. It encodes CASSPPEGGNEKLFF.

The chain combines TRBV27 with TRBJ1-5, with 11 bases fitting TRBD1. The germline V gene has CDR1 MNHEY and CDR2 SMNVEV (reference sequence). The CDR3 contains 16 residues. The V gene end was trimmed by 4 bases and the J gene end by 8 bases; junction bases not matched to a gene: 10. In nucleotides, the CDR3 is TGTGCCAGCAGTTCTCTCGCGGACAGGGGGCGGGAGCCCCAGCATTTT. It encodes CASSSLADRGREPQHF.

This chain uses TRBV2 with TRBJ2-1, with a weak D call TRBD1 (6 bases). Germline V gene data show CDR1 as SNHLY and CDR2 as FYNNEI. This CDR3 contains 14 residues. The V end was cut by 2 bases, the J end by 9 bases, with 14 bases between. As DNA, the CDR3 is TGTGCCAGCAGTGAACGACCAACGACAGGTGAGCAGTTCTTC. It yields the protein CASSERPTTGEQFF. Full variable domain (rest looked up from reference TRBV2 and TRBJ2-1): EPEVTQTPSHQVTQMGQEVILRCVPISNHLYFYWYRQILGQKVEFLVSFYNNEISEKSEIFDDQFSVERPDGSNFTLKIRSTKLEDSAMYFCASSERPTTGEQFFGPGTRLTVL.

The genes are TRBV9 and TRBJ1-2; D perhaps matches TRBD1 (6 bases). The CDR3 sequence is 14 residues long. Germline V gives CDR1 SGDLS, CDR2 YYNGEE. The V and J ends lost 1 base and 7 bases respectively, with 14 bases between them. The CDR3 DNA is TGTGCCAGCAGCGTATCGGGGGGCTCGCCTGGCTACACCTTC. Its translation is CASSVSGGSPGYTF.

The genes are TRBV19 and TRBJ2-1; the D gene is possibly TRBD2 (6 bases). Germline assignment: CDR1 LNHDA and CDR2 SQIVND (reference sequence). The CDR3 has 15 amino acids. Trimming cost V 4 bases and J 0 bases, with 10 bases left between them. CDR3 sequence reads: CASSSGASSYNEQFF. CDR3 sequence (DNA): TGTGCCAGTAGTAGCGGGGCAAGCTCCTACAATGAGCAGTTCTTC.